The rows below give T cell receptor beta chains drawn from one sample of a study of T cells in Graves' hyperthyroidism and ophthalmopathy. TCRdb reanalysed the multiplex PCR reads using MiXCR and keeps one entry per CDR3 protein. This sample carries around 440,000 distinct CDR3 sequences, 15% to 19% of them seen once, and the ten largest clones take about 7.7%. Input material: blood. Receptors were obtained from a woman in her late teens or twenties with Graves' hyperthyroidism. CDR3s include the opening cysteine and the closing phenylalanine or tryptophan. A D gene is named only where the DNA matches it firmly. Size is stated for part of the rows, as once, few or many counts, or as a class when the clone is expanded.

CASSLQLNYGYTF | TGTGCCAGCAGTCTACAGCTTAACTATGGCTACACCTTC | - | TRBV5-4 | - | TRBJ1-2
CAISESRGFSSYNEQFF | TGTGCCATCAGTGAGTCACGCGGGTTTAGCTCCTACAATGAGCAGTTCTTC | few | TRBV10-3 | - | TRBJ2-1
CATSDRGTTDTQYF | TGTGCCACCAGTGACCGAGGGACAACAGATACGCAGTATTTT | few | TRBV24-1 | - | TRBJ2-3
CASSLDQGGETQYF | TGCGCCAGCAGCTTGGATCAGGGGGGAGAGACCCAGTACTTC | many | TRBV5-1 | - | TRBJ2-5
CASSLLQGSPSYEQYF | TGTGCCAGCAGTTTATTGCAGGGTAGCCCTTCCTACGAGCAGTACTTC | many | TRBV28 | - | TRBJ2-7
CASRKHANTEAFF | TGTGCCAGCAGGAAACACGCGAACACTGAAGCTTTCTTT | - | TRBV7-8 | - | TRBJ1-1
CASSLVEVEFF | TGTGCCAGCAGCTTAGTGGAAGTTGAGTTCTTC | few | TRBV7-9 | - | TRBJ2-1
CASSFRFLGGEQFF | TGTGCCAGCAGTTTTCGTTTCTTGGGGGGTGAGCAGTTCTTC | many | TRBV12-3/TRBV12-4 | - | TRBJ2-1
CASSQDLSGGTQGGYGYTF | TGTGCCAGCAGCCAAGATCTATCAGGGGGCACTCAGGGCGGCTATGGCTACACCTTC | many | TRBV3-1 | TRBD1 | TRBJ1-2
CASTRAWGGYTF | TGTGCCAGCACCCGGGCTTGGGGAGGCTACACCTTC | few | TRBV6-1 | - | TRBJ1-2